In its sample, the clone carrying this TCR beta chain was seen many times. This entry belongs to a study of spatial heterogeneity in lung cancer. Individual TCR cDNA molecules each bore their own unique molecular identifier. One entry per CDR3 protein, called by TCRdb with MiXCR from the 5' RACE reads. The sample holds 39,000 or so distinct CDR3 sequences, 3.1% seen once. The sample's time point: sample taken at primary tumor resection. Donation came from roughly 72 patients with untreated early-stage non-small cell lung cancer. This TCR was recovered from a male donor with early-stage non-small cell lung cancer. The specimen comprised normal lung tissue next to the tumor, sampled at surgery.

In nucleotides, the CDR3 is TGTGCCAGCAATCCCTCAGGGTTGGGTGGCGAGCAGTACTTC. Protein: CASNPSGLGGEQYF. The chain joins TRBV6-2 or TRBV6-3 to TRBJ2-7, with D possibly matching TRBD1 (5 bases). Trimming removed 7 bases from V and 6 bases from J, with 19 bases in between. CDR1 and CDR2 from the germline V gene are MNHEY and SVGEGT. The CDR3 is made up of 14 amino acids.